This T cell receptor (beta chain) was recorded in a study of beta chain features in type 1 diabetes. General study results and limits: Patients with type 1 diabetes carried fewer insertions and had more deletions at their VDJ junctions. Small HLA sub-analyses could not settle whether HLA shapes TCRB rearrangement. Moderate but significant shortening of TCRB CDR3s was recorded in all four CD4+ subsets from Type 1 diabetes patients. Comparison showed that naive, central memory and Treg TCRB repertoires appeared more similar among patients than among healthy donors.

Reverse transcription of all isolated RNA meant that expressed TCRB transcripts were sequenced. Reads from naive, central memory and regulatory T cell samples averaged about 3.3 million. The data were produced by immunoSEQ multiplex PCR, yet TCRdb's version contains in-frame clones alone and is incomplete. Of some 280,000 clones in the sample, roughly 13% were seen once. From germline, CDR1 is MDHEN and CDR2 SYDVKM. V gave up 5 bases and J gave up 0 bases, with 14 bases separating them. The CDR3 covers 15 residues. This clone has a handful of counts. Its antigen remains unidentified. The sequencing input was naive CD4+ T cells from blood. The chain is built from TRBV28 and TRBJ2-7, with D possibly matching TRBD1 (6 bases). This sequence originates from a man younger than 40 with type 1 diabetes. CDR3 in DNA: TGTGCCAGCAGTCCAGGGGTCATAAGCTCCTACGAGCAGTACTTC. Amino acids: CASSPGVISSYEQYF.